These T cell receptor beta chains were read from a single sample in a study of T cells after yellow fever vaccination. TCRdb ran MiXCR on the 5' RACE reads and lists one entry per CDR3 protein. The sample shows roughly 500,000 distinct CDR3 sequences, about 19% of them seen only once. Specimen: PBMCs, collected 15 days after the yellow fever booster vaccination. Source of these receptors: a man younger than 40 who received the YFV17D yellow fever vaccine. Both conserved end residues are part of each CDR3. D genes are given only for firm matches. Size tells how often a clone was seen (once, few, many) or the class of an expanded clone, and some rows leave it out.

>TRBD2|many|TRBV4-3|TRBJ2-7
TGCGCCAGCAGCCAAGATCAATCGAGTTTTGGGGGGAGGGCCGGGTACGAGCAGTACTTC
CASSQDQSSFGGRAGYEQYF
>TRBD2|NA|TRBV14|TRBJ2-7
TGTGCCAGCAGCCAAGGGGCGGGAGTGGCCTACGAGCAGTACTTC
CASSQGAGVAYEQYF
>NA|few|TRBV10-3|TRBJ1-1
TGTGCCATCAGTCAACTGGAGGGCACCTATGAAGCTTTCTTT
CAISQLEGTYEAFF
>TRBD1|few|TRBV7-9|TRBJ1-1
TGTGCCAGCAGCCGAGGACAGGGGGCGCGGTTAGGGGCTGAAGCTTTCTTT
CASSRGQGARLGAEAFF
>NA|few|TRBV6-5|TRBJ2-6
TGTGCCAGCAGTTCCCCTTTAGGTGGGGCCAACGTCCTGACTTTC
CASSSPLGGANVLTF
>NA|NA|TRBV7-2|TRBJ2-1
TGTGCCAGCAGCATGAGTGGAGGACCCGGCCAAGCCAATGAGCAGTTCTTC
CASSMSGGPGQANEQFF
>NA|NA|TRBV7-2|TRBJ2-5
TGTGCCAGCAGCTCTTTCAAGGGACAAGAGACCCAGTACTTC
CASSSFKGQETQYF
>NA|few|TRBV15|TRBJ2-7
TGTGCCACCAGCCCCTATCAAGAGGGGGAGCAGTACTTC
CATSPYQEGEQYF
>NA|few|TRBV4-2|TRBJ2-1
TGTGCCAGCAGCTCCTCGTTAGCGGAATACAATGAGCAGTTCTTC
CASSSSLAEYNEQFF
>TRBD1|NA|TRBV20-1|TRBJ1-2
TGCAGTGGGACAGGGGGCGGTAACTATGGCTACACCTTC
CSGTGGGNYGYTF
>TRBD2|NA|TRBV5-4|TRBJ2-7
TGTGCCAGCAGATCGCGGGGAGGGCGGGAGCAGTACTTC
CASRSRGGREQYF
>NA|NA|TRBV20-1|TRBJ1-1
TGCAGTGCTAGAGATTTTGGGGGCCTCAACACTGAAGCTTTCTTT
CSARDFGGLNTEAFF
>TRBD1|many|TRBV7-2|TRBJ2-5
TGTGCCAGCAGCTCTCGGACAGGGGAAGAGACCCAGTACTTC
CASSSRTGEETQYF
>TRBD2|few|TRBV20-1|TRBJ2-7
TGCAGTGCTAGACCACGGGAGGGAATTCGGTACGAGCAGTACTTC
CSARPREGIRYEQYF
>TRBD1|few|TRBV6-5|TRBJ2-7
TGTGCCAGCAGTTCGGGGACAGACTTTTCCTACGAGCAGTACTTC
CASSSGTDFSYEQYF
>TRBD1|few|TRBV7-2|TRBJ2-7
TGTGCCAGCAGCTATGGACAGGCCATCTACTCCTACGAGCAGTACTTC
CASSYGQAIYSYEQYF
>TRBD1|NA|TRBV29-1|TRBJ1-2
TGCAGCGTTGGGGACAGAGCCTCTAACTATGGCTACACCTTC
CSVGDRASNYGYTF
>NA|NA|TRBV28|TRBJ2-7
TGTGCCAGCAGCCTGGGAACAAGGGGCCTTACCTACGAGCAGTACTTC
CASSLGTRGLTYEQYF
>NA|NA|TRBV6-2/TRBV6-3|TRBJ2-1
TGTGCCAGCAGTTCCCTCCGGGACCCGAAGTTCTTC
CASSSLRDPKFF
>TRBD2|NA|TRBV7-8|TRBJ2-2
TGTGCCTTTGGGAGGGAAACCGGGGAGCTGTTTTTT
CAFGRETGELFF
>NA|NA|TRBV7-2|TRBJ2-7
TGTGCCAGCACCTCCTCTCTTTACGAGCAGTACTTC
CASTSSLYEQYF
>TRBD2|NA|TRBV5-1|TRBJ2-1
TGCGCCAGCATTAATCCGACTAGCGGGCTATACAATGAGCAGTTCTTC
CASINPTSGLYNEQFF
>TRBD1|NA|TRBV27|TRBJ1-5
TGTGCCAGCAGTTTAGGGACAGGGGATCGACAGCCCCAGCATTTT
CASSLGTGDRQPQHF
>NA|NA|TRBV5-8|TRBJ1-1
TGTGCCAGCAGCGTGACGCAAAAAGCTTTCTTT
CASSVTQKAFF
>TRBD2|NA|TRBV28|TRBJ2-1
TGTGCCAGCAGTTTTCGGACTAGCGGGAGTCATGCTGAGCAGTTCTTC
CASSFRTSGSHAEQFF
>TRBD1|few|TRBV2|TRBJ2-3
TGTGCCAGCAGTGAACAGGGGGCTTACACAGATACGCAGTATTTT
CASSEQGAYTDTQYF
>TRBD2|NA|TRBV29-1|TRBJ2-1
TGCAGCGTCCAAAGCGGGAGGGCGTGGAATGAGCAGTTCTTC
CSVQSGRAWNEQFF
>NA|NA|TRBV11-2|TRBJ1-4
TGTGCCAGCAGCTTGATCGGGAGGGGTGAAAAACTGTTTTTT
CASSLIGRGEKLFF
>NA|NA|TRBV12-3/TRBV12-4|TRBJ1-5
TGTGCCAGCAGGGAGGGGGGGAGCAATCAGCCCCAGCATTTT
CASREGGSNQPQHF
>TRBD2|few|TRBV5-1|TRBJ2-7
TGCGCCAGCAGCTTGGCCGGTCTAGCGGGAGGGTCCTACGAGCAGTACTTC
CASSLAGLAGGSYEQYF
>NA|few|TRBV12-3/TRBV12-4|TRBJ1-1
TGTGCCAGCAGTTTAGACGCCACCTACACTGAAGCTTTCTTT
CASSLDATYTEAFF
>NA|NA|TRBV19|TRBJ1-1
TGTGCCAGTGGGGGACTGAACACTGAAGCTTTCTTT
CASGGLNTEAFF
>NA|few|TRBV12-3/TRBV12-4|TRBJ2-1
TGTGCCAGCAGTTTATTAGTGGAGGGAGAGCAGTTCTTC
CASSLLVEGEQFF
>TRBD2|NA|TRBV20-1|TRBJ2-3
TGCAGTGCTAGAGGACTAGCGGGATGGGATACGCAGTATTTT
CSARGLAGWDTQYF
>NA|many|TRBV3-1|TRBJ2-1
TGTGCCAGCAGCCAGCCAACTAGAAAGTACAATGAGCAGTTCTTC
CASSQPTRKYNEQFF